This T cell receptor beta chain originates from a study of beta chain features in type 1 diabetes. The sequenced template was cDNA made from the entire isolated RNA. The assay was immunoSEQ multiplex PCR, and TCRdb's table has in-frame clones only and misses some. This repertoire shows about 270,000 clones, 14% found once; its top ten account for about 0.027%. Averaging approximately 0.11 L, one heparinised blood draw came from each individual donor. Sorting produced populations that all topped 98% purity. With 4 bases clipped from V and 6 bases from J, the junction kept 12 bases outside the gene matches. The CDR3 has 16 residues. CDR1 and CDR2 (germline): SGHAT, FQNNGV.

This clonotype was obtained from a middle-aged woman in good health. J is TRBJ1-2 and V is TRBV11-2; TRBD1 agrees at 9 bases. The sample was naive CD4+ T cells from blood. The CDR3 nucleotides read TGTGCCAGCAGCTATAGCCTCACAGGGGGCTTGGATGGCTACACCTTC. Protein sequence: CASSYSLTGGLDGYTF.